Ten or more counts support the clone carrying this T cell receptor (beta chain). Its antigen remains unidentified. CDR1 and CDR2 (germline): SNHLY, FYNNEI. The V end was cut by 8 bases, the J end by 2 bases, with 18 bases between. The CDR3 sequence is 15 residues long. These data belong to a study of glioma-infiltrating T cells. Study results and limitations: Tissue and blood shared very few CDR3 sequences. Tissue-blood divergence was below expectation in non-neoplastic patients, above in gliomas.

Using RNA template, CDR3s of TCR alpha and beta were amplified with iRepertoire arm-PCR. Input was roughly 100-450 ng of tissue mRNA or PBMC total RNA. TCRdb redid the calling of the multiplex PCR reads with MiXCR, one entry per CDR3 protein. The sample consists of approximately 120,000 distinct CDR3 sequences, approximately 26% of them appearing once. The source material was glioma tissue, nonneoplastic brain tissue, or PBMCs (not recorded which). The TCR originated in a human donor with low-grade glioma or glioblastoma, undergoing nonglioma brain surgery, or in good health (not recorded which). The V and J genes are TRBV2 and TRBJ2-5, with a weak D call TRBD2 (6 bases). The CDR3 bases are TGTGCCAGCGGGCAAGAGACTAGTAGGCAAGAGACCCAGTACTTC. Translation gives CASGQETSRQETQYF.